This TCR beta chain was identified in a study of response to subunit inactivated influenza vaccine. Study findings and constraints: That few new T cells are recruited by each seasonal influenza vaccination was the authors' suggestion.

CDR1 and CDR2 (germline): MNHEY, SMNVEV (reference sequence). The CDR3 consists of 11 residues. Trimming took 8 bases from V and 3 from J, leaving 8 bases between them. To note about this clonotype: Its antigen is unknown.

TCRdb re-called the RT-PCR reads with MiXCR, one entry per CDR3 protein. Found here are around 480,000 distinct CDR3 sequences, about 10% of them singletons; the top ten hold approximately 12%. The TCR sequence derives from a man aged 50-60 years who received an inactivated influenza vaccine. The sequencing used PBMCs from blood, collected roughly 6 weeks after vaccination. This chain connects TRBV27 to TRBJ2-7; no clear D gene. CDR3 region: CASGRGYEQYF. For the CDR3, the DNA is TGTGCCAGCGGGCGTGGCTACGAGCAGTACTTC.